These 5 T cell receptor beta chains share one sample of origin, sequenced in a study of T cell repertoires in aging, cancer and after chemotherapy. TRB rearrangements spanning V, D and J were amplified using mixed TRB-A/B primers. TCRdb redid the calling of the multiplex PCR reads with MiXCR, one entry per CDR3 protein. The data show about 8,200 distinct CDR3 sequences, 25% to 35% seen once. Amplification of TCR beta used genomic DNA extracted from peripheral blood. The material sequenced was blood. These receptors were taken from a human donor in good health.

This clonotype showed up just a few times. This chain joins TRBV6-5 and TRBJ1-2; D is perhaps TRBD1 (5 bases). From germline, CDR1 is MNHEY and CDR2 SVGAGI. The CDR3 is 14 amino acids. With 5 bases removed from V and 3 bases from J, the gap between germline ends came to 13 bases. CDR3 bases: TGTGCCAGCAGTCCCCGGACACTTTACTATGGCTACACCTTC. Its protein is CASSPRTLYYGYTF.

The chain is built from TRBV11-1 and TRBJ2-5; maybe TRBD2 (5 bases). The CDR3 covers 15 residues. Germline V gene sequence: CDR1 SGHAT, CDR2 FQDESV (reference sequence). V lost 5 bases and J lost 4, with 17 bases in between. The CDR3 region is CASSPPRGWGETQYF. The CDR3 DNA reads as TGTGCCAGCAGCCCCCCCCGGGGATGGGGAGAGACCCAGTACTTC.

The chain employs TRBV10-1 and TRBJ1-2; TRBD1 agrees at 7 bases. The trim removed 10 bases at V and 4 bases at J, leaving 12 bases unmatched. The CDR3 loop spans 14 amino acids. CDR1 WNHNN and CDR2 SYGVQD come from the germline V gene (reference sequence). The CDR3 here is CATSTWGQSYGYTF. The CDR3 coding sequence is TGCGCCACCTCCACATGGGGACAGTCCTATGGCTACACCTTC.

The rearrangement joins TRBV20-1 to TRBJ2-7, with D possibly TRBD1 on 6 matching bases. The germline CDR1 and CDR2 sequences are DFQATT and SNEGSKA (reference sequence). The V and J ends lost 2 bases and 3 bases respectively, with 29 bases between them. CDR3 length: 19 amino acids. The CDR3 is CSARSRGSVSPSGFYEQYF. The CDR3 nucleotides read TGCAGTGCTAGATCTAGGGGGAGTGTATCTCCTTCGGGATTCTACGAGCAGTACTTC.

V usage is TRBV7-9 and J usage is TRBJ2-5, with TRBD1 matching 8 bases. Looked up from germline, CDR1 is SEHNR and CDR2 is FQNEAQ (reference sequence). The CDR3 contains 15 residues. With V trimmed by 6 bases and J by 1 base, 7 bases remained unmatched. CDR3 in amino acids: CASRTPGQAQETQYF. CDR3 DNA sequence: TGTGCCAGCAGAACTCCGGGACAGGCCCAAGAGACCCAGTACTTC.